This TCR beta chain originates from a study of cytomegalovirus exposure and HLA in healthy donors. Overall study context: A subsequent analysis reported that the 95 to 150 validation repertoires were produced on the same platform that had also been used for the 600 to 700 first-cohort repertoires.

Study-wide points: In vitro assays verified that a few CMV-associated chains recognized CMV antigens specifically.

This clone was counted once. The antigen is undetermined. These donors were members of the approximately 110-subject validation cohort, a group separate from the roughly 670-subject first cohort. Here immunoSEQ multiplex PCR was the method, and the copy in TCRdb shows in-frame clones only, minus some. Among 150,000 to 200,000 clones listed, about 95% were seen once. Germline V gene data show CDR1 as SGHRS and CDR2 as YFSETQ. The CDR3 length is 14 residues. The V end was cut by 0 bases, the J end by 0 bases, with 7 bases between. Input material: PBMCs. This TCR was recovered from a young woman in good health and CMV-seronegative. The chain combines TRBV5-1 with TRBJ2-7; D not certain. CDR3 nucleotide sequence: TGCGCCAGCAGCTTGGTCCCGGTCTCCTACGAGCAGTACTTC. It yields the protein CASSLVPVSYEQYF.